This TCR beta chain came from a study of cytomegalovirus exposure and HLA in healthy donors. In germline, CDR1 is LNHNV, CDR2 YYDKDF (reference sequence). CDR3 length: 14 amino acids. The junction had 5 bases not matched to a gene; V was cut back by 2 bases and J by 4 bases. Each donor's status was that of a healthy bone marrow donor. Study observations and caveats: Later findings reportedly placed an Asian-associated ancestry cluster below the approximately 650-donor mean for N-insertions. Reports indicate that TCR beta sequences accurately predicted the HLA-A and HLA-B alleles of most subjects.

The primer mix had 60 Vbeta and 13 Jbeta primers. Data came from immunoSEQ multiplex PCR; TCRdb stores just in-frame clones and leaves some out. The sample has some 190,000 clones; around 77% are singletons. As regards this clone: The antigen is not known.

The specimen sequenced was PBMCs. This rearrangement joins TRBV15 to TRBJ2-7; TRBD1 agrees at 7 bases. The receptor was isolated from a woman under 40 in good health and CMV-seronegative. This CDR3 reads CATSRLGGGYEQYF. The CDR3 DNA is TGTGCCACCAGCAGATTAGGGGGCGGGTACGAGCAGTACTTC.